One sample yielded the 26 T cell receptor beta chains listed below, sequenced in a study of blood T cell repertoires in COVID-19. TCRdb's table, derived via immunoSEQ multiplex PCR, lists solely in-frame clones and lacks some. This table has approximately 200,000 clones, around four fifths appearing once. Sample: PBMCs or T cells enriched from blood (not recorded which). The source is a man aged 35 to 55 who had recovered from COVID-19.

The chain combines TRBV9 with TRBJ1-1; tentative D call: TRBD1 (6 bases). Germline assignment: CDR1 SGDLS and CDR2 YYNGEE. There are 14 residues in the CDR3. The V end lost 3 bases, the J end lost 3 bases, and 12 bases lay between the germline ends. CDR3: CASSAEGTHTEAFF. The CDR3 bases are TGTGCCAGCAGCGCCGAAGGGACACACACTGAAGCTTTCTTT. Full variable domain (missing parts from reference TRBV9 and TRBJ1-1): DSGVTQTPKHLITATGQRVTLRCSPRSGDLSVYWYQQSLDQGLQFLIQYYNGEERAKGNILERFSAQQFPDLHSELNLSSLELGDSALYFCASSAEGTHTEAFFGQGTRLTVV.

The chain couples TRBV12-5 to TRBJ1-1; D not resolved. The CDR3 totals 13 residues. Germline values: CDR1 LGHNT, CDR2 FRNRAP. V lost 0 bases and J 11 bases, leaving 13 bases between the germline ends. The CDR3 region has the DNA TGTGCTAGTGGTTTGGTACAAGGTATGAGGGCTTTCTTT. It codes for CASGLVQGMRAFF. The full variable domain, its missing parts supplied by reference TRBV12-5 and TRBJ1-1, is DARVTQTPRHKVTEMGQEVTMRCQPILGHNTVFWYRQTMMQGLELLAYFRNRAPLDDSGMPKDRFSAEMPDATLATLKIQPSEPRDSAVYFCASGLVQGMRAFFGQGTRLTVV.

V and J are TRBV5-1 and TRBJ1-1; TRBD1 is a possible D gene (6 bases). CDR3 length: 13 residues. The V end was cut by 4 bases, the J end by 6 bases, with 13 bases between. Germline CDR1 is SGHRS and CDR2 is YFSETQ. CDR3 DNA sequence: TGCGCCAGCAGCACTCAGGGGTCTGCTGAAGCTTTCTTT. Translation gives CASSTQGSAEAFF. Looking up the rest from reference TRBV5-1 and TRBJ1-1 gives the full variable domain: KAGVTQTPRYLIKTRGQQVTLSCSPISGHRSVSWYQQTPGQGLQFLFEYFSETQRNKGNFPGRFSGRQFSNSRSEMNVSTLELGDSALYLCASSTQGSAEAFFGQGTRLTVV.

The chain carries TRBV5-1 and TRBJ2-3; 8 nucleotides match TRBD1. Germline loops: CDR1 SGHRS, CDR2 YFSETQ. The junction had 4 bases not matched to a gene; V was cut back by 3 bases and J by 4 bases. The CDR3 covers 14 residues. Here the CDR3 reads CASSSDRVADTQYF. The CDR3 region has the DNA TGCGCCAGCAGCTCGGACAGGGTGGCAGATACGCAGTATTTT.

CDR3 DNA sequence: TGTGCCAGCAGCTTGGCGGGGACAGGGGTCATGAACACTGAAGCTTTCTTT. Protein sequence: CASSLAGTGVMNTEAFF. The chain is built from TRBV5-4 and TRBJ1-1, with 10 bases lining up with TRBD1. The trim removed 0 bases at V and 0 bases at J, leaving 5 bases unmatched. Germline CDR1 is SGHNT and CDR2 is YYREEE (reference sequence). This CDR3 spans 17 amino acids.

This clone was recorded once. J is TRBJ1-1 and V is TRBV7-9, with TRBD1 identical over 7 bases. The CDR3 is 14 residues long. Germline V gene lookup returns CDR1 SEHNR and CDR2 FQNEAQ (reference sequence). Trimming removed 5 bases from V and 5 bases from J; junction bases left unmatched: 8. CDR3 loop: CASSPTGQKTEAFF. The CDR3 region has the DNA TGTGCCAGCAGCCCTACGGGACAGAAAACTGAAGCTTTCTTT.

The rearrangement links TRBV10-3 to TRBJ1-2; TRBD1 matches 8 bases. Germline V lookup: CDR1 ENHRY, CDR2 SYGVKD. This CDR3 region has 15 residues. Trimming took 2 bases from V and 2 from J; bases not matched to a gene: 4. Here the CDR3 reads CAISEPRQGNYGYTF. CDR3 nucleotide sequence: TGTGCCATCAGTGAGCCCCGACAGGGGAACTATGGCTACACCTTC.

The chain employs TRBV18 and TRBJ1-1, with D maybe TRBD1 (5 bases). This CDR3 has 18 residues. Trimming stripped 6 bases from V and 6 bases from J, with 29 bases between. Germline CDR1 and CDR2: KGHSH and LQKENI. The CDR3 region has the DNA TGTGCCAGCTCGGGGTTCCAGGGATCGTCAGCCAGTCAGTCTGAAGCTTTCTTT. Translation: CASSGFQGSSASQSEAFF. Based on the CDR3 plus reference TRBV18 and TRBJ1-1, the full variable domain is NAGVMQNPRHLVRRRGQEARLRCSPMKGHSHVYWYRQLPEEGLKFMVYLQKENIIDESGMPKERFSAEFPKEGPSILRIQQVVRGDSAAYFCASSGFQGSSASQSEAFFGQGTRLTVV.

Of note for this clone: Since a much larger clone is just one base distant, this may be a read error. V gene TRBV9 combines with J gene TRBJ2-7; D might be TRBD1 (6 bases). In germline, CDR1 is SGDLS, CDR2 YYNGEE. This CDR3 is 14 amino acids long. V shed 3 bases and J shed 3 bases, with 13 bases lying between them. Here the CDR3 reads CASSAGTRGYEQYF. CDR3 nucleotides: TGTGCCAGCAGCGCTGGGACAAGGGGCTACGAGCAGTACTTC.

The gene calls are TRBV29-1 and TRBJ1-2; 7 positions match TRBD1. V shed 3 bases and J 6 bases; nucleotides not matched to a gene: 13. There are 15 residues in the CDR3. Germline lookup yields CDR1 SQVTM and CDR2 ANQGSEA. The CDR3 loop reads CSVDDHRGGMNGYTF. The CDR3 nucleotides read TGCAGCGTTGACGATCACAGGGGCGGAATGAATGGCTACACCTTC. Combining the CDR3 with reference TRBV29-1 and TRBJ1-2 gives the whole variable domain SAVISQKPSRDICQRGTSLTIQCQVDSQVTMMFWYRQQPGQSLTLIATANQGSEATYESGFVIDKFPISRPNLTFSTLTVSNMSPEDSSIYLCSVDDHRGGMNGYTFGSGTRLTVV.

In its sample, this clone was seen many times. This chain uses TRBV9 with TRBJ2-1; the match to TRBD2 covers 7 bases. Germline lookup yields CDR1 SGDLS and CDR2 YYNGEE. This CDR3 has 16 residues. V lost 5 bases, J lost 2 bases, and 10 bases stayed unmatched. In DNA form, the CDR3 reads TGTGCCAGCAGTCCAGCGGGCGGGAGCGCCTACAATGAGCAGTTCTTC. Residues: CASSPAGGSAYNEQFF.

The chain is built from TRBV5-1 and TRBJ2-2; 8 bases match TRBD1. The CDR3 extends over 17 amino acids. J was trimmed by 4 bases and V by 2 bases; bases with no gene match: 10. Germline CDR1 is SGHRS and CDR2 is YFSETQ. CDR3 residues: CASSFFQTGGFTGELFF. The CDR3 DNA sequence: TGCGCCAGCAGCTTTTTCCAAACAGGGGGATTCACCGGGGAGCTGTTTTTT.

The J gene is TRBJ2-5, the V gene TRBV7-6, with 10 bases lining up with TRBD2. The trim removed 5 bases at V and 5 bases at J, leaving 14 bases unmatched. Germline assignment: CDR1 SGHVS and CDR2 FNYEAQ. The length of the CDR3 is 17 residues. The CDR3 bases are TGTGCCAGCAGCCGAGGGTATGCTAGCGGGGGCGCGGAGACCCAGTACTTC. It specifies CASSRGYASGGAETQYF.

The rearrangement links TRBV6-5 to TRBJ1-2, with D unresolved. The germline V and J ends were trimmed by 10 bases and 7 bases, with 19 bases remaining between them. The CDR3 totals 13 residues. CDR1 and CDR2 (germline): MNHEY, SVGAGI. The CDR3 loop reads CATEDSRGSGYTF. Written as DNA, the CDR3 is TGTGCCACCGAGGACTCCCGAGGGTCTGGCTACACCTTC.

In its sample, this clone was seen many times. The chain joins TRBV2 to TRBJ1-1; tentatively, D is TRBD1 (6 bases). The CDR3 has 15 amino acids. V gave up 6 bases and J gave up 4 bases, with 18 bases separating them. Germline V gene data show CDR1 as SNHLY and CDR2 as FYNNEI. The CDR3 loop is CASRGTGHRTTEAFF. The CDR3 DNA is TGTGCCAGCAGGGGCACGGGACATAGAACCACTGAAGCTTTCTTT. Drawing the rest from reference TRBV2 and TRBJ1-1, the complete variable domain is EPEVTQTPSHQVTQMGQEVILRCVPISNHLYFYWYRQILGQKVEFLVSFYNNEISEKSEIFDDQFSVERPDGSNFTLKIRSTKLEDSAMYFCASRGTGHRTTEAFFGQGTRLTVV.

The gene calls are TRBV6-5 and TRBJ1-1, with TRBD1 identical over 7 bases. The germline CDR1 and CDR2 sequences are MNHEY and SVGAGI. With V trimmed by 6 bases and J by 3 bases, 10 bases remained unmatched. CDR3 length equals 15 residues. This chain's CDR3 is CASRPPTGLHTEAFF. CDR3 sequence (DNA): TGTGCCAGCAGACCCCCGACAGGGCTGCACACTGAAGCTTTCTTT.

The gene calls are TRBV15 and TRBJ2-7; 12 positions match TRBD2. There are 16 residues in the CDR3. With 5 bases clipped from V and 7 bases from J, the junction kept 12 bases outside the gene matches. Per the germline V gene, CDR1 is LNHNV and CDR2 is YYDKDF (reference sequence). The CDR3 nucleotides are TGTGCCACCAGCCCTGGACTAGCGGGACAGGGGCGAGAGCAGTACTTC. Translation gives CATSPGLAGQGREQYF.

This clone came up a few times. V gene TRBV5-4 combines with J gene TRBJ1-2; D unclear. Germline-derived CDR1 and CDR2 are SGHNT and YYREEE (reference sequence). Trimming pared 4 bases from V and 5 bases from J, leaving 21 bases between. The CDR3 has 16 residues. The CDR3 protein is CASSVTGVTREYGYTF. CDR3 DNA sequence: TGTGCCAGCAGCGTAACTGGGGTGACAAGGGAGTATGGCTACACCTTC. The variable domain in full, completed from reference TRBV5-4 and TRBJ1-2, reads ETGVTQSPTHLIKTRGQQVTLRCSSQSGHNTVSWYQQALGQGPQFIFQYYREEENGRGNFPPRFSGLQFPNYSSELNVNALELDDSALYLCASSVTGVTREYGYTFGSGTRLTVV.

The chain couples TRBV11-2 to TRBJ2-3, with 8 bases matching TRBD2. Per the germline V gene, CDR1 is SGHAT and CDR2 is FQNNGV. Trimming at V came to 3 bases and at J to 4 bases, leaving 9 bases not matched to a gene. The CDR3 consists of 16 residues. The CDR3 sequence: CASSFHAGGEADTQYF. CDR3 nucleotide sequence: TGTGCCAGCAGCTTTCACGCGGGAGGAGAAGCAGATACGCAGTATTTT.

This clone was observed a handful of times. This chain joins TRBV19 and TRBJ1-5; the match to TRBD1 covers 12 bases. The CDR3 is 16 residues long. The J segment lost 11 bases and the V segment lost 5 bases, leaving 13 bases of the junction unmatched. Germline loops: CDR1 LNHDA, CDR2 SQIVND (reference sequence). The CDR3 DNA is TGTGCCAGTAGTTACCCCGGGGGGACAGGGGGCAGATCCCAGCATTTT. Translation gives CASSYPGGTGGRSQHF.

The chain recombines TRBV30 with TRBJ2-1; the D gene is possibly TRBD1 (5 bases). Trimming pared 2 bases from V and 4 bases from J, leaving 18 bases between. The germline V gene has CDR1 GTSNPN and CDR2 SVGIG (reference sequence). The CDR3 is 16 amino acids. The CDR3 here is CAWSPRTNLLYNEQFF. The CDR3 nucleotides read TGTGCCTGGAGTCCCCGGACAAATCTTTTGTACAATGAGCAGTTCTTC. The full variable domain, in which reference TRBV30 and TRBJ2-1 provide the parts outside the CDR3, is SQTIHQWPATLVQPVGSPLSLECTVEGTSNPNLYWYRQAAGRGLQLLFYSVGIGQISSEVPQNLSASRPQDRQFILSSKKLLLSDSGFYLCAWSPRTNLLYNEQFFGPGTRLTVL.

This chain links TRBV28 with TRBJ1-6; D perhaps matches TRBD1 (6 bases). The CDR3 is made up of 13 amino acids. Per germline, CDR1 MDHEN and CDR2 SYDVKM. The germline V and J ends were trimmed by 6 bases and 10 bases, with 13 bases remaining between them. Here the CDR3 reads CASRGAAGSPLHF. Here the CDR3 DNA reads TGTGCCAGCAGGGGGGCGGCAGGGTCACCCCTCCACTTT.

In the case of this clone: Distinct nucleotide sequences in the sample also encode this CDR3. This chain connects TRBV7-9 to TRBJ1-3; 7 nucleotides agree with TRBD1. V lost 5 bases to trimming and J lost 1 base; unmatched junction nucleotides: 5. The CDR3 is 15 residues long. Looked up from germline, CDR1 is SEHNR and CDR2 is FQNEAQ (reference sequence). CDR3 sequence (DNA): TGTGCCAGCAGCAGGGACAGTGGTTCTGGAAACACCATATATTTT. Its translation is CASSRDSGSGNTIYF. The full variable domain, with the rest looked up from reference TRBV7-9 and TRBJ1-3, is DTGVSQNPRHKITKRGQNVTFRCDPISEHNRLYWYRQTLGQGPEFLTYFQNEAQLEKSRLLSDRFSAERPKGSFSTLEIQRTEQGDSAMYLCASSRDSGSGNTIYFGEGSWLTVV.

The rearrangement joins TRBV2 to TRBJ1-1; D possibly corresponds to TRBD1 (5 bases). Germline assignment: CDR1 SNHLY and CDR2 FYNNEI. The CDR3 runs to 14 residues. The V gene lost 7 bases and the J gene lost 4 bases, with 16 bases spanning the gap. The CDR3 DNA reads TGTGCCAGCAACCCCCAGGGTCCCTCCACTGAAGCTTTCTTT. It is translated as CASNPQGPSTEAFF.

This clone was detected once. The chain combines TRBV24-1 with TRBJ2-5; perhaps TRBD2 as D (6 bases). This CDR3 region has 13 residues. Trimming stripped 4 bases from V and 4 bases from J, with 9 bases between. Germline lookup yields CDR1 KGHDR and CDR2 SFDVKD. CDR3 DNA sequence: TGTGCCACCAGTGACCCAGCGGGAGAGACCCAGTACTTC. Translated: CATSDPAGETQYF.

This clone has more than one count but fewer than ten. The chain has TRBV2 and TRBJ2-2, with 8 nucleotides matching TRBD1. The CDR3 runs 14 residues. CDR1 SNHLY and CDR2 FYNNEI come from the germline V gene. Germline trimming cut 7 bases from V and 6 bases from J; bases unmatched to any gene: 7. The CDR3 protein is CASTRTGSAGELFF. CDR3 nucleotides: TGTGCCAGCACCCGGACAGGGAGTGCCGGGGAGCTGTTTTTT. The full variable domain, with the rest looked up from reference TRBV2 and TRBJ2-2, is EPEVTQTPSHQVTQMGQEVILRCVPISNHLYFYWYRQILGQKVEFLVSFYNNEISEKSEIFDDQFSVERPDGSNFTLKIRSTKLEDSAMYFCASTRTGSAGELFFGEGSRLTVL.